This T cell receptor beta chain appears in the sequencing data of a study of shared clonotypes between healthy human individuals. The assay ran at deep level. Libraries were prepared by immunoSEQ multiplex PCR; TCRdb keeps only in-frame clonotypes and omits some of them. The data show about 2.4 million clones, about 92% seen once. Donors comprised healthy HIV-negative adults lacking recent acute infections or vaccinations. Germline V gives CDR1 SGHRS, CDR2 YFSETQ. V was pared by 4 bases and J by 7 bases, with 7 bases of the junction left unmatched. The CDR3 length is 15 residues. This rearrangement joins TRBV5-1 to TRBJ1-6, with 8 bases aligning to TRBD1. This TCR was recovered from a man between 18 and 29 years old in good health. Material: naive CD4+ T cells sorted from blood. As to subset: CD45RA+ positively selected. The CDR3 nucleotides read TGCGCCAGCAGCGACGGCGGACAGGGCAATTCACCCCTCCACTTT. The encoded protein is CASSDGGQGNSPLHF.